The rows below give T cell receptor beta chains drawn from one sample of a study of molecular identifiers for immune sequencing clone quantification. TCRdb itself ran the PCR reads through MiXCR, one entry per CDR3 protein. In the table there are 40,000 to 65,000 distinct CDR3 sequences, 35% to 40% of which are singletons. Sequencing was performed on naive CD8+ T cells from blood, with Jurkat cell RNA spiked in. These receptors were obtained from a human donor in good health. Some libraries in this study had Jurkat cell RNA spiked in. Both conserved end residues are part of each CDR3. Each record gives: CDR3 length, clone size, D gene, J gene, V gene, CDR3 DNA, CDR3 protein. A D gene is named only where the DNA matches it firmly. Not all rows give a size; the values are once, few, many and, for expanded clones, a class.

CDR3 length: 13
clone size: NA
D gene: TRBD2
J gene: TRBJ2-7
V gene: TRBV6-2/TRBV6-3
CDR3 DNA: TGTGCCAGCAGAGAGGTGGGGGGGAGCGAGCAGTACTTC
CDR3 protein: CASREVGGSEQYF

CDR3 length: 12
clone size: many
D gene: NA
J gene: TRBJ2-1
V gene: TRBV6-5
CDR3 DNA: TGTGCCAGCAGTGCTGTACCGGGTCCCCAGTTCTTC
CDR3 protein: CASSAVPGPQFF

CDR3 length: 14
clone size: many
D gene: NA
J gene: TRBJ2-3
V gene: TRBV4-3
CDR3 DNA: TGCGCCAGCAGCCCGCGAGTGTTCACAGATACGCAGTATTTT
CDR3 protein: CASSPRVFTDTQYF

CDR3 length: 15
clone size: few
D gene: NA
J gene: TRBJ2-1
V gene: TRBV27
CDR3 DNA: TGTGCCAGCAGTTCGGCCCCGCCAGAATACAATGAGCAGTTCTTC
CDR3 protein: CASSSAPPEYNEQFF

CDR3 length: 12
clone size: few
D gene: NA
J gene: TRBJ2-7
V gene: TRBV18
CDR3 DNA: TGTGCCAGCTCACCACTGTACCCTGAGCAGTACTTC
CDR3 protein: CASSPLYPEQYF

CDR3 length: 15
clone size: once
D gene: TRBD1
J gene: TRBJ2-3
V gene: TRBV12-3/TRBV12-4
CDR3 DNA: TGTGCCAGCACCCAACGACAGGGGGCCACAGATACGCAGTATTTT
CDR3 protein: CASTQRQGATDTQYF

CDR3 length: 16
clone size: many
D gene: NA
J gene: TRBJ2-7
V gene: TRBV28
CDR3 DNA: TGTGCCAGCAGTATCTTAGGAACGGGAGTTATCTACGAGCAGTACTTC
CDR3 protein: CASSILGTGVIYEQYF

CDR3 length: 16
clone size: NA
D gene: NA
J gene: TRBJ2-2
V gene: TRBV7-2
CDR3 DNA: TGTGCCAGCAGGGGGGTGGAACAGGCGAACACCGGGGAGCTGTTTTTT
CDR3 protein: CASRGVEQANTGELFF

CDR3 length: 15
clone size: many
D gene: NA
J gene: TRBJ1-1
V gene: TRBV7-8
CDR3 DNA: TGTGCCAGCAGCTTGGCCGGGACACTGAACACTGAAGCTTTCTTT
CDR3 protein: CASSLAGTLNTEAFF

CDR3 length: 14
clone size: many
D gene: TRBD2
J gene: TRBJ2-5
V gene: TRBV12-3/TRBV12-4
CDR3 DNA: TGTGCCAGCAGTTTAGGACTAGCTCAAGAGACCCAGTACTTC
CDR3 protein: CASSLGLAQETQYF

CDR3 length: 13
clone size: once
D gene: NA
J gene: TRBJ2-7
V gene: TRBV4-1
CDR3 DNA: TGCGCCCGCAGCCTCAACCCGTTCTACGAGCAGTACTTC
CDR3 protein: CARSLNPFYEQYF

CDR3 length: 14
clone size: NA
D gene: TRBD2
J gene: TRBJ2-7
V gene: TRBV2
CDR3 DNA: TGTGCCAGCCATCAGACTAGCGGGGGCGGCGAGCAGGACTTC
CDR3 protein: CASHQTSGGGEQDF

CDR3 length: 15
clone size: NA
D gene: NA
J gene: TRBJ2-3
V gene: TRBV6-6
CDR3 DNA: TGTGCCAGCAGTTACTCGGGGCGGGGCACAGATACGCAGTATTTT
CDR3 protein: CASSYSGRGTDTQYF

CDR3 length: 15
clone size: many
D gene: TRBD2
J gene: TRBJ2-1
V gene: TRBV7-8
CDR3 DNA: TGTGCCAGCAGCTACCTAGCGGGAGTAAGAAATGAGCAGTTCTTC
CDR3 protein: CASSYLAGVRNEQFF

CDR3 length: 17
clone size: many
D gene: NA
J gene: TRBJ1-5
V gene: TRBV20-1
CDR3 DNA: TGCAGTGCTAGAGTACAGTTCCCTTTCCATAGCAATCAGCCCCAGCATTTT
CDR3 protein: CSARVQFPFHSNQPQHF

CDR3 length: 15
clone size: NA
D gene: NA
J gene: TRBJ2-3
V gene: TRBV6-5
CDR3 DNA: TGTGCCAGCAGTTATTTTGGGACTCACGCAGATACGCAGTATTTT
CDR3 protein: CASSYFGTHADTQYF

CDR3 length: 12
clone size: many
D gene: TRBD2
J gene: TRBJ2-7
V gene: TRBV28
CDR3 DNA: TGTGCCAGCAGTTTTCGGCCGGGACTAGCCACCTTC
CDR3 protein: CASSFRPGLATF

CDR3 length: 12
clone size: few
D gene: NA
J gene: TRBJ2-7
V gene: TRBV5-4
CDR3 DNA: TGTGCCAGCAGCCGATGGACAGACGAGCAGTACTTC
CDR3 protein: CASSRWTDEQYF

CDR3 length: 15
clone size: many
D gene: NA
J gene: TRBJ1-5
V gene: TRBV10-2
CDR3 DNA: TGCGCCAGCAGTGAAGAAGGGGCTCGGAATCAGCCCCAGCATTTT
CDR3 protein: CASSEEGARNQPQHF

CDR3 length: 15
clone size: few
D gene: NA
J gene: TRBJ2-7
V gene: TRBV4-3
CDR3 DNA: TGCGCCAGCAGTATGGGGACATTAACGTCCTACGAGCAGTACTTC
CDR3 protein: CASSMGTLTSYEQYF

CDR3 length: 12
clone size: many
D gene: NA
J gene: TRBJ2-1
V gene: TRBV24-1
CDR3 DNA: TGTGCCACCAGTGATCTTCCCCATGAGCAGTTCTTC
CDR3 protein: CATSDLPHEQFF

CDR3 length: 13
clone size: few
D gene: NA
J gene: TRBJ1-1
V gene: TRBV21-1
CDR3 DNA: TGTGCCAGCAAGGGTGAGGGGATCCCTGAAGCTTTCTTT
CDR3 protein: CASKGEGIPEAFF

CDR3 length: 14
clone size: NA
D gene: TRBD2
J gene: TRBJ2-3
V gene: TRBV13
CDR3 DNA: TGTGCCAGCACCGTCGGCGGGAGTCCAGATACGCAGTATTTT
CDR3 protein: CASTVGGSPDTQYF

CDR3 length: 13
clone size: NA
D gene: TRBD2
J gene: TRBJ2-5
V gene: TRBV12-5
CDR3 DNA: TGTGCTAGTTCTCCAGCGGGAGCAGAGACCCAGTACTTC
CDR3 protein: CASSPAGAETQYF

CDR3 length: 13
clone size: many
D gene: NA
J gene: TRBJ1-1
V gene: TRBV4-1
CDR3 DNA: TGCGCCAGCAGCCAAGGAGGGGCAGCCGAAGCTTTCTTT
CDR3 protein: CASSQGGAAEAFF

CDR3 length: 19
clone size: NA
D gene: TRBD1
J gene: TRBJ2-1
V gene: TRBV23-1
CDR3 DNA: TGCGCCAGCAGTCCAATCCGGGCCCGGGACAGGGTAGATTACAATGAGCAGTTCTTC
CDR3 protein: CASSPIRARDRVDYNEQFF

CDR3 length: 17
clone size: few
D gene: NA
J gene: TRBJ2-4
V gene: TRBV20-1
CDR3 DNA: TGCAGTGCTAGTGCGCTGTTAGGACCGCTAGCCAAAAACATTCAGTACTTC
CDR3 protein: CSASALLGPLAKNIQYF

CDR3 length: 13
clone size: NA
D gene: TRBD2
J gene: TRBJ2-1
V gene: TRBV28
CDR3 DNA: TGTGCCAGCCGGGGACTAGCGGCGAATGAGCAGTTCTTC
CDR3 protein: CASRGLAANEQFF

CDR3 length: 16
clone size: few
D gene: NA
J gene: TRBJ2-7
V gene: TRBV7-9
CDR3 DNA: TGTGCCAGCAGCTTAGCGGGACCCGCTACCTCCTACGAGCAGTACTTC
CDR3 protein: CASSLAGPATSYEQYF

CDR3 length: 14
clone size: few
D gene: NA
J gene: TRBJ2-7
V gene: TRBV9
CDR3 DNA: TGTGCCAGCAGCGTAGGAAGGACAGCCTACGAGCAGTACTTC
CDR3 protein: CASSVGRTAYEQYF

CDR3 length: 12
clone size: many
D gene: NA
J gene: TRBJ2-3
V gene: TRBV7-8
CDR3 DNA: TGTGCCAGCAGCTGGACTACAGATACGCAGTATTTT
CDR3 protein: CASSWTTDTQYF

CDR3 length: 15
clone size: NA
D gene: NA
J gene: TRBJ1-1
V gene: TRBV7-9
CDR3 DNA: TGTGCCAGCAGCTTGGACTTGGGTGTTCGGGCTGAAGCTTTCTTT
CDR3 protein: CASSLDLGVRAEAFF

CDR3 length: 13
clone size: NA
D gene: NA
J gene: TRBJ1-2
V gene: TRBV4-2
CDR3 DNA: TGTGCCAGCAGCCACGGCAACGTTTATGGCTACACCTTC
CDR3 protein: CASSHGNVYGYTF

CDR3 length: 12
clone size: few
D gene: NA
J gene: TRBJ2-3
V gene: TRBV27
CDR3 DNA: TGTGCCAGCAGTTTTGGACCAGATACGCAGTATTTT
CDR3 protein: CASSFGPDTQYF

CDR3 length: 14
clone size: NA
D gene: NA
J gene: TRBJ2-3
V gene: TRBV27
CDR3 DNA: TGTGCCAGCAGTTCCTTGATGTCCTCAGATACGCAGTATTTT
CDR3 protein: CASSSLMSSDTQYF

CDR3 length: 15
clone size: few
D gene: TRBD1
J gene: TRBJ2-5
V gene: TRBV10-3
CDR3 DNA: TGTGCCATCTCCGTCGGACGACAGGGATCGGAGACCCAGTACTTC
CDR3 protein: CAISVGRQGSETQYF

CDR3 length: 14
clone size: few
D gene: NA
J gene: TRBJ2-7
V gene: TRBV4-3
CDR3 DNA: TGCGCCAGCAGCCAAGGACACCGCTTCTACGAGCAGTACTTC
CDR3 protein: CASSQGHRFYEQYF

CDR3 length: 13
clone size: many
D gene: NA
J gene: TRBJ1-4
V gene: TRBV2
CDR3 DNA: TGTGCCAGCAGTCCACAGGATGAAGAAAAACTGTTTTTT
CDR3 protein: CASSPQDEEKLFF

CDR3 length: 16
clone size: few
D gene: NA
J gene: TRBJ2-4
V gene: TRBV13
CDR3 DNA: TGTGCCAGCAGCTCATGGACCGAAGAATTTAAAAACATTCAGTACTTC
CDR3 protein: CASSSWTEEFKNIQYF